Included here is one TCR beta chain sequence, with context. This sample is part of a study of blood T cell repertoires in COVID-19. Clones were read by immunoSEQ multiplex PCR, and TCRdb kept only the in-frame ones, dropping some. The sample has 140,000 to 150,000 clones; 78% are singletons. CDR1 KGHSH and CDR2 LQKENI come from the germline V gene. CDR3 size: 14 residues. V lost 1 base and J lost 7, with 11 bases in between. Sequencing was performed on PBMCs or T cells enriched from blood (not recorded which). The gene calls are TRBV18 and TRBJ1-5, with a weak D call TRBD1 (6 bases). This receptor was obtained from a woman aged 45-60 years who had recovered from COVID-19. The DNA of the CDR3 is TGTGCCAGCTCACCACGGTCAGGGGACCAGCCCCAGCATTTT. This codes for CASSPRSGDQPQHF.